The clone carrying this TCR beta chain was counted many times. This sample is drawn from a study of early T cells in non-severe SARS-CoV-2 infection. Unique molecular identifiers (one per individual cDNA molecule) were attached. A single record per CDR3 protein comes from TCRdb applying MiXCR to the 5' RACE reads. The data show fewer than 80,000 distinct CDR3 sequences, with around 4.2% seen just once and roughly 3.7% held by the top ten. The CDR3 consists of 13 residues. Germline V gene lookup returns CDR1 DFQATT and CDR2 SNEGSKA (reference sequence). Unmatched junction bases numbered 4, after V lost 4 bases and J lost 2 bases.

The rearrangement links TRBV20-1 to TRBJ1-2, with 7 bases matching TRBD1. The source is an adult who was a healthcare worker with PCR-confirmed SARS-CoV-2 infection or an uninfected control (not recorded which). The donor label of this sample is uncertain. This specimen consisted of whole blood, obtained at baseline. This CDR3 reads CSAIPGQNYGYTF. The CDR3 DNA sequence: TGCAGTGCTATACCGGGACAGAACTATGGCTACACCTTC.